A selection of T cell receptor beta chains follows, all from one sample in a study of cytotoxic CD8 clonotypes in ibrutinib-treated CLL. TCRdb's copy holds only in-frame clones and misses some; the assay was immunoSEQ multiplex PCR. Of tens of thousands of clones listed, less than 75% were seen once; the top ten hold approximately 15%. The specimen was PBMCs, collected after 12 months of ibrutinib treatment. These receptors were obtained from a human donor with chronic lymphocytic leukemia. Both conserved end residues are part of each CDR3. D genes are given only for firm matches. Clone size is stated in some rows and not others, as once, few, many or a class when expanded.

d_gene: TRBD1; v_gene: TRBV5-4; j_gene: TRBJ1-1; abundance: few; CDR3nt: TGTGCCAGCAGCGGGGGACAGGACAACACTGAAGCTTTCTTT; CDR3aa: CASSGGQDNTEAFF
d_gene: TRBD1; v_gene: TRBV6-5; j_gene: TRBJ1-2; abundance: NA; CDR3nt: TGTGCCAGCAGTTACTCAAGGGACAGCTATGGCTACACCTTC; CDR3aa: CASSYSRDSYGYTF
d_gene: NA; v_gene: TRBV29-1; j_gene: TRBJ2-3; abundance: NA; CDR3nt: TGCAGCGTTGAACAGAGATCCACAGATACGCAGTATTTT; CDR3aa: CSVEQRSTDTQYF
d_gene: NA; v_gene: TRBV6-6; j_gene: TRBJ1-1; abundance: NA; CDR3nt: TGTGCCAGCAGCCCTAGAGGGGATACTGAAGCTTTCTTT; CDR3aa: CASSPRGDTEAFF
d_gene: NA; v_gene: TRBV28; j_gene: TRBJ1-4; abundance: NA; CDR3nt: TGTGCCAGCAGTCCCGGATCTAATGAAAAACTGTTTTTT; CDR3aa: CASSPGSNEKLFF
d_gene: NA; v_gene: TRBV28; j_gene: TRBJ2-4; abundance: few; CDR3nt: TGTGCCAGCAGTTTACCGCGGACAGCAAAAAACATTCAGTACTTC; CDR3aa: CASSLPRTAKNIQYF
d_gene: NA; v_gene: TRBV10-3; j_gene: TRBJ1-5; abundance: NA; CDR3nt: TGTGCCATCAGTGACTACGAACAGGGTCGAGGGCCCCAGCATTTT; CDR3aa: CAISDYEQGRGPQHF
d_gene: TRBD2; v_gene: TRBV6-1; j_gene: TRBJ2-6; abundance: NA; CDR3nt: TGTGCCAGCAGTGTTGGCGGGGGGTCACGCTCTGGGGCCAACGTCCTGACTTTC; CDR3aa: CASSVGGGSRSGANVLTF
d_gene: NA; v_gene: TRBV7-6; j_gene: TRBJ2-5; abundance: NA; CDR3nt: TGTGCCAGCAGCTCCGTTCAAGGGTTGGGAGAGACCCAGTACTTC; CDR3aa: CASSSVQGLGETQYF
d_gene: NA; v_gene: TRBV6-1; j_gene: TRBJ1-5; abundance: NA; CDR3nt: TGTGCCAGCAGTGCCCAGTGGGCAGGCTCGTCCCACAGTCAGCCCCAGCATTTT; CDR3aa: CASSAQWAGSSHSQPQHF
d_gene: TRBD1; v_gene: TRBV4-1; j_gene: TRBJ1-2; abundance: many; CDR3nt: TGCGCCAGCAGCCAAGCCCCTGGGACAGCAGTTGGCTACACCTTC; CDR3aa: CASSQAPGTAVGYTF
d_gene: NA; v_gene: TRBV6-1; j_gene: TRBJ1-2; abundance: few; CDR3nt: TGTGCCAGCAGTGAAGGGGGGGCGCTCGGCTATGGCTACACCTTC; CDR3aa: CASSEGGALGYGYTF
d_gene: NA; v_gene: TRBV7-8; j_gene: TRBJ2-3; abundance: NA; CDR3nt: TGTGCCAGCAGCCCTGCTCGGAGCCAGTTCCGTTACACAGATACGCAGTATTTT; CDR3aa: CASSPARSQFRYTDTQYF
d_gene: TRBD2; v_gene: TRBV27; j_gene: TRBJ2-3; abundance: once; CDR3nt: TGTGCCAGCAGTTTTCTAGCGGGATCAGATACGCAGTATTTT; CDR3aa: CASSFLAGSDTQYF
d_gene: NA; v_gene: TRBV29-1; j_gene: TRBJ2-1; abundance: NA; CDR3nt: TGCAGCGCGGCGGCTGGACAGTCTGCGCAGTTCTTC; CDR3aa: CSAAAGQSAQFF
d_gene: NA; v_gene: TRBV4-1; j_gene: TRBJ1-6; abundance: once; CDR3nt: TGCGCCGCAGCCGGGACGGCTTGGAAGCCCCTCCACTTT; CDR3aa: CAAAGTAWKPLHF
d_gene: TRBD2; v_gene: TRBV7-2; j_gene: TRBJ2-3; abundance: NA; CDR3nt: TGTGCCAGCAGCTTAGCAGGGACTAGTTCAGATACGCAGTATTTT; CDR3aa: CASSLAGTSSDTQYF
d_gene: NA; v_gene: TRBV6-1; j_gene: TRBJ1-6; abundance: NA; CDR3nt: TGTGCCAGCAGACAACAGGGTGGTTCACCCCTCCACTTT; CDR3aa: CASRQQGGSPLHF
d_gene: TRBD1; v_gene: TRBV25-1; j_gene: TRBJ1-6; abundance: NA; CDR3nt: TGTGCCAGCAGTGCCGGGGACAGCGGGTCCTATAATTCACCCCTCCACTTT; CDR3aa: CASSAGDSGSYNSPLHF
d_gene: NA; v_gene: TRBV7-8; j_gene: TRBJ2-2; abundance: NA; CDR3nt: TGTGCCAGCAGCTACTTGAACACCGGGGAGCTGTTTTTT; CDR3aa: CASSYLNTGELFF
d_gene: TRBD1; v_gene: TRBV4-1; j_gene: TRBJ1-4; abundance: NA; CDR3nt: TGCGCCAGCAGCCCTCAGGGGGAGACTAATGAAAAACTGTTTTTT; CDR3aa: CASSPQGETNEKLFF
d_gene: NA; v_gene: TRBV11-2; j_gene: TRBJ2-7; abundance: few; CDR3nt: TGTGCCAGCAGCCATACGGGCTACGAGCAGTACTTC; CDR3aa: CASSHTGYEQYF
d_gene: TRBD2; v_gene: TRBV5-1; j_gene: TRBJ2-1; abundance: NA; CDR3nt: TGCGCCAGCAGCTCTCGGACTAGCGGGGTCCGGAATGAGCAGTTCTTC; CDR3aa: CASSSRTSGVRNEQFF
d_gene: NA; v_gene: TRBV10-3; j_gene: TRBJ1-1; abundance: NA; CDR3nt: TGTGCCATCAGTTCCCCGATTGGGCGCCGGACTGAAGCTTTCTTT; CDR3aa: CAISSPIGRRTEAFF
d_gene: NA; v_gene: TRBV19; j_gene: TRBJ1-5; abundance: NA; CDR3nt: TGTGCCAGTAGTGTAGGTTCCACAAAACATCAGCCCCAGCATTTT; CDR3aa: CASSVGSTKHQPQHF
d_gene: NA; v_gene: TRBV28; j_gene: TRBJ2-1; abundance: NA; CDR3nt: TGTGCCAGCAGTTTATTCTCTATGGGTCAGGAGCAGTTCTTC; CDR3aa: CASSLFSMGQEQFF
d_gene: NA; v_gene: TRBV28; j_gene: TRBJ1-5; abundance: few; CDR3nt: TGTGCCAGCCAGGGTCCTAATCAGCCCCAGCATTTT; CDR3aa: CASQGPNQPQHF
d_gene: NA; v_gene: TRBV4-1; j_gene: TRBJ1-3; abundance: few; CDR3nt: TGCGCCAGCAGCCAAGAGCCGGGCCGGGGAGTAGGAAACACCATATATTTT; CDR3aa: CASSQEPGRGVGNTIYF
d_gene: TRBD2; v_gene: TRBV6-6; j_gene: TRBJ2-5; abundance: NA; CDR3nt: TGTGCCAGCAACCCCCTAGCGGGGCTCCAAGAGACCCAGTACTTC; CDR3aa: CASNPLAGLQETQYF
d_gene: NA; v_gene: TRBV5-8; j_gene: TRBJ1-2; abundance: NA; CDR3nt: TGTGCCAGCAGCTTCGAGGTGAGGGAGCGTGGCTACACCTTC; CDR3aa: CASSFEVRERGYTF
d_gene: NA; v_gene: TRBV27; j_gene: TRBJ2-2; abundance: many; CDR3nt: TGTGCCAGCAGTTTACCAGTCCCCGGGGAGCTGTTTTTT; CDR3aa: CASSLPVPGELFF
d_gene: NA; v_gene: TRBV11-2; j_gene: TRBJ2-1; abundance: few; CDR3nt: TGTGCCAGCAGCTTAGACCTTGGGACGGTTGAGCAGTTCTTC; CDR3aa: CASSLDLGTVEQFF
d_gene: NA; v_gene: TRBV18; j_gene: TRBJ1-2; abundance: NA; CDR3nt: TGTGCCAGCTCCCCCCAGGTTGAGGGCGGCTACACCTTC; CDR3aa: CASSPQVEGGYTF
d_gene: TRBD1; v_gene: TRBV5-1; j_gene: TRBJ2-7; abundance: NA; CDR3nt: TGCGCCAGCAGTAACAGGGGGGTTCCCTACGAGCAGTACTTC; CDR3aa: CASSNRGVPYEQYF
d_gene: NA; v_gene: TRBV5-5; j_gene: TRBJ2-1; abundance: NA; CDR3nt: TGTGCCAGCAGCTTGTGGGATAGCTACAATGAGCAGTTCTTC; CDR3aa: CASSLWDSYNEQFF
d_gene: NA; v_gene: TRBV19; j_gene: TRBJ1-2; abundance: once; CDR3nt: TGTGCCAGTAGTATGGCCAGTAACTATGGCTACACCTTC; CDR3aa: CASSMASNYGYTF
d_gene: NA; v_gene: TRBV6-5; j_gene: TRBJ2-7; abundance: many; CDR3nt: TGTGCCAGCACCTACGGCCAGGGGTACGAGCAGTACTTC; CDR3aa: CASTYGQGYEQYF
d_gene: TRBD1; v_gene: TRBV7-2; j_gene: TRBJ2-5; abundance: NA; CDR3nt: TGTGCCAGCAGCAGAGGACAGGGGGCGTTGGAGACCCAGTACTTC; CDR3aa: CASSRGQGALETQYF
d_gene: NA; v_gene: TRBV4-1; j_gene: TRBJ2-7; abundance: NA; CDR3nt: TGCGCCAGCAGCCAAGAAACCAGGGTAGGGTACGAGCAGTACTTC; CDR3aa: CASSQETRVGYEQYF
d_gene: NA; v_gene: TRBV28; j_gene: TRBJ2-2; abundance: NA; CDR3nt: TGTGCCAGCAGTTTAAGAGGGGGGACCGGGGAGCTGTTTTTT; CDR3aa: CASSLRGGTGELFF
d_gene: NA; v_gene: TRBV4-1; j_gene: TRBJ2-7; abundance: NA; CDR3nt: TGCGCCAGCAGCCAAGAAGCAGGGTTTTCCTACGAGCAGTACTTC; CDR3aa: CASSQEAGFSYEQYF
d_gene: NA; v_gene: TRBV11-3; j_gene: TRBJ2-3; abundance: once; CDR3nt: TGTGCCAGTTCTCCCGGGGTCGAATTCACAGATACGCAGTATTTT; CDR3aa: CASSPGVEFTDTQYF
d_gene: TRBD1; v_gene: TRBV19; j_gene: TRBJ2-5; abundance: once; CDR3nt: TGTGCCAGTAGTGCACGACAGGGGCGCGAGACCCAGTACTTC; CDR3aa: CASSARQGRETQYF
d_gene: NA; v_gene: TRBV30; j_gene: TRBJ1-2; abundance: many; CDR3nt: TGTGCCGGCACCGCCTTGGCCACTAACTATGGCTACACCTTC; CDR3aa: CAGTALATNYGYTF
d_gene: NA; v_gene: TRBV20-1; j_gene: TRBJ1-1; abundance: few; CDR3nt: TGCAGTGCTAATGAGGACACTGAAGCTTTCTTT; CDR3aa: CSANEDTEAFF
d_gene: TRBD1; v_gene: TRBV6-5; j_gene: TRBJ1-1; abundance: NA; CDR3nt: TGTGCCAGCAGTTACGGGACAGGTCACAACACTGAAGCTTTCTTT; CDR3aa: CASSYGTGHNTEAFF
d_gene: TRBD1; v_gene: TRBV2; j_gene: TRBJ1-5; abundance: few; CDR3nt: TGTGCCAGCAGTCCCGGGACAGGACCATCGCCCCAGCATTTT; CDR3aa: CASSPGTGPSPQHF
d_gene: NA; v_gene: TRBV19; j_gene: TRBJ2-1; abundance: NA; CDR3nt: TGTGCCAGTAGTATCGTAGGAAGCCTCCCCAATAATGAGCAGTTCTTC; CDR3aa: CASSIVGSLPNNEQFF
d_gene: TRBD1; v_gene: TRBV6-5; j_gene: TRBJ1-1; abundance: many; CDR3nt: TGTGCCAGCAGTTACTCGACAGGGATGAACACTGAAGCTTTCTTT; CDR3aa: CASSYSTGMNTEAFF
d_gene: TRBD1; v_gene: TRBV5-6; j_gene: TRBJ1-2; abundance: NA; CDR3nt: TGTGCCAGTCGACAGGGGTTCAACTATGGCTACACCTTC; CDR3aa: CASRQGFNYGYTF
d_gene: TRBD2; v_gene: TRBV5-1; j_gene: TRBJ2-4; abundance: NA; CDR3nt: TGCGCCAGCAGCAGGACGGCTAGCGGGGGTGGGAACATTCAGTACTTC; CDR3aa: CASSRTASGGGNIQYF